Listed below are T cell receptor beta chains from one sample, sequenced in a study of T cell responses to AZD1222 COVID-19 vaccine. The table came from immunoSEQ multiplex PCR; TCRdb's copy has only in-frame clones and leaves some out. Among approximately 140,000 clones listed, 85% to 95% were seen once. Sequenced here: peripheral blood, sampled on day 0 of AZD1222 vaccination. The source is an adult in good health. Each CDR3 is given with its conserved first and last residue. Fields, in order: J gene, V gene, CDR3 protein.

j_gene: TRBJ2-5; v_gene: TRBV7-9; CDR3aa: CASSARAGLETQYF
j_gene: TRBJ2-1; v_gene: TRBV7-9; CDR3aa: CASSLEAGGNEQFF
j_gene: TRBJ2-7; v_gene: TRBV30; CDR3aa: CAWSVGSSAYEQYF
j_gene: TRBJ2-7; v_gene: TRBV27; CDR3aa: CASSFSGASAYEQYF
j_gene: TRBJ2-5; v_gene: TRBV27; CDR3aa: CASAQWDRAQETQYF
j_gene: TRBJ2-7; v_gene: TRBV12-5; CDR3aa: CASGLLYYEQYF
j_gene: TRBJ1-4; v_gene: TRBV5-5; CDR3aa: CASSPQGRDEKLFF
j_gene: TRBJ1-1; v_gene: TRBV5-8; CDR3aa: CASSLGQGGDTEAFF
j_gene: TRBJ2-7; v_gene: TRBV7-8; CDR3aa: CASKVSGPSHEQYF
j_gene: TRBJ1-5; v_gene: TRBV28; CDR3aa: CASSTRVQHF
j_gene: TRBJ1-1; v_gene: TRBV19; CDR3aa: CASDEPGLPNTEAFF
j_gene: TRBJ2-5; v_gene: TRBV7-6; CDR3aa: CASSFSVRQETQYF
j_gene: TRBJ2-7; v_gene: TRBV10-2; CDR3aa: CASSSGGSVYQYF
j_gene: TRBJ2-2; v_gene: TRBV7-2; CDR3aa: CASSPGQRGELFF
j_gene: TRBJ1-2; v_gene: TRBV6-5; CDR3aa: CASRGGNGYTF
j_gene: TRBJ1-3; v_gene: TRBV6-5; CDR3aa: CASSSRSGNTIYF
j_gene: TRBJ2-1; v_gene: TRBV11-2; CDR3aa: CASSLADRVYNEQFF
j_gene: TRBJ2-1; v_gene: TRBV5-1; CDR3aa: CASSLAYTYNEQFF
j_gene: TRBJ1-1; v_gene: TRBV7-3; CDR3aa: CASSLRRVDTEAFF
j_gene: TRBJ2-2; v_gene: TRBV20-1; CDR3aa: CSASEQTGELFF
j_gene: TRBJ1-4; v_gene: TRBV27; CDR3aa: CASSLVGDGVKLFF
j_gene: TRBJ1-6; v_gene: TRBV18; CDR3aa: CASSPGGSPLHF
j_gene: TRBJ1-4; v_gene: TRBV5-5; CDR3aa: CASSPGPGGKLFF
j_gene: TRBJ1-1; v_gene: TRBV30; CDR3aa: CAWSVQGQEGPFF
j_gene: TRBJ2-1; v_gene: TRBV4-2; CDR3aa: CASSQEAPAGEQFF
j_gene: TRBJ1-1; v_gene: TRBV3-1/TRBV3-2; CDR3aa: CASSRLENTEAFF
j_gene: TRBJ2-7; v_gene: TRBV7-8; CDR3aa: CASSLGNRLTGGYEQYF
j_gene: TRBJ2-2; v_gene: TRBV5-6; CDR3aa: CASSPYFGGELFF
j_gene: TRBJ2-5; v_gene: TRBV12-3/TRBV12-4; CDR3aa: CASSPGPMETQYF
j_gene: TRBJ1-1; v_gene: TRBV12-3/TRBV12-4; CDR3aa: CASSLGVGTEAFF
j_gene: TRBJ2-2; v_gene: TRBV11-1; CDR3aa: CASSSWGPTTGELFF
j_gene: TRBJ2-3; v_gene: TRBV2; CDR3aa: CASSDPGTTDSTDTQYF
j_gene: TRBJ1-3; v_gene: TRBV29-1; CDR3aa: CSVDMDSSGNTIYF
j_gene: TRBJ1-4; v_gene: TRBV5-4; CDR3aa: CASKGWDEKLFF
j_gene: TRBJ2-2; v_gene: TRBV5-4; CDR3aa: CASSLSGSGELFF
j_gene: TRBJ2-3; v_gene: TRBV7-8; CDR3aa: CASSTREATDTQYF
j_gene: TRBJ1-2; v_gene: TRBV5-5; CDR3aa: CASSVQGEYGYTF
j_gene: TRBJ2-5; v_gene: TRBV7-9; CDR3aa: CASSSSGGAQYF
j_gene: TRBJ2-3; v_gene: TRBV19; CDR3aa: CASRRGTDTQYF
j_gene: TRBJ2-2; v_gene: TRBV5-1; CDR3aa: CASSFTGLAGSGELFF
j_gene: TRBJ1-1; v_gene: TRBV7-8; CDR3aa: CASSLGLDMNTEAFF
j_gene: TRBJ1-3; v_gene: TRBV10-1; CDR3aa: CASSEGRGTGTGKRNTIYF
j_gene: TRBJ1-1; v_gene: TRBV6-1; CDR3aa: CASSEARRNTEAFF
j_gene: TRBJ1-2; v_gene: TRBV3-1/TRBV3-2; CDR3aa: CASSQETIGGGGFKYGYTF
j_gene: TRBJ1-5; v_gene: TRBV7-2; CDR3aa: CASSKGQGFGQPQHF
j_gene: TRBJ1-5; v_gene: TRBV19; CDR3aa: CASSIDPGRRNQPQHF
j_gene: TRBJ1-5; v_gene: TRBV7-2; CDR3aa: CASSFVGDQPQHF
j_gene: TRBJ1-3; v_gene: TRBV5-1; CDR3aa: CASSLITGVAGNTIYF